This T cell receptor beta chain stems from a study of blood T cell repertoires in COVID-19. Those enrolled, adults aged roughly 18 to 89 years, came from 20 to 25 US areas. Grouping used clinical history reported by participants in a survey and questionnaire. Recovery among Cohort 3 donors was established by two negative PCRs, clearance, or symptom resolution. Original methodology: Reference gene primer amplification yielded estimated nucleated cell counts. Assay used: immunoSEQ multiplex PCR; TCRdb lists only in-frame clones, some missing. The V and J calls and clone size were taken over from that table, and D and trimming were inferred from the DNA. The repertoire holds 350,000 to 550,000 clones, around 87% seen once, with roughly 1.1% in the top ten. Germline V gene lookup returns CDR1 SGHVS and CDR2 FQNEAQ. There are 15 residues in the CDR3. The ends were cut back, 1 base at V and 3 bases at J, with 13 bases in the middle.

The chain employs TRBV7-8 and TRBJ2-7; D not certain. The sequencing input was PBMCs or T cells enriched from blood (not recorded which). The receptor was derived from a man aged 30 to 45 who had recovered from COVID-19. CDR3 sequence: CASSLVTSMVYEQYF. As DNA, the CDR3 is TGTGCCAGCAGCTTAGTGACATCAATGGTCTACGAGCAGTACTTC.